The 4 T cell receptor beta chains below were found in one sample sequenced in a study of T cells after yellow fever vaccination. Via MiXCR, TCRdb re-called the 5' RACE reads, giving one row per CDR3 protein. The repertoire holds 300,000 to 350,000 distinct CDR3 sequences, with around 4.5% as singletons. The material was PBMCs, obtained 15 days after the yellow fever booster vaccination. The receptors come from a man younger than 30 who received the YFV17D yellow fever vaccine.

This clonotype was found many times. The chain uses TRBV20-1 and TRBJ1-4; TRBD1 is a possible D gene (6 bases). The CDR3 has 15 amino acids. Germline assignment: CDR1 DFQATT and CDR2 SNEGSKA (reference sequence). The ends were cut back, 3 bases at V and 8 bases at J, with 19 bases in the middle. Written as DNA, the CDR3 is TGCAGTGCTAGTTGGGCGACAGGAACTATAGAAAAACTGTTTTTT. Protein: CSASWATGTIEKLFF.

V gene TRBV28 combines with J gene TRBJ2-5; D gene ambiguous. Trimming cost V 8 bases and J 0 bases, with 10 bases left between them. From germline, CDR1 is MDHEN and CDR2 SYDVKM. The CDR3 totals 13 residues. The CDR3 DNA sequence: TGTGCCAGCGCCAGTCCGTACCAAGAGACCCAGTACTTC. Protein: CASASPYQETQYF.

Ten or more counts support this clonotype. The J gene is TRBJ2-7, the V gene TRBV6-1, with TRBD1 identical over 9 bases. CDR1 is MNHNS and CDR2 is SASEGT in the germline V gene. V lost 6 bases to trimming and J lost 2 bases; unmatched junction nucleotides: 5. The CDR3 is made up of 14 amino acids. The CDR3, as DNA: TGTGCCAGCAGCTCCCGGGACAGGGCCTACGAGCAGTACGTC. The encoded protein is CASSSRDRAYEQYV.

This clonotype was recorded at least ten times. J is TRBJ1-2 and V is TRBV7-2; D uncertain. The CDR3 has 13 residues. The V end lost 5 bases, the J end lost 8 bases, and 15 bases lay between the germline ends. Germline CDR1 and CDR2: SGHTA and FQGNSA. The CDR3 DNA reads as TGTGCCAGCAGCCCGACGGATTTTAGGGGCTACACCTTC. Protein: CASSPTDFRGYTF.